Following are 25 T cell receptor beta chains from one sample sequenced in a study of identifying expanded T cells in peripheral blood. Using immunoSEQ multiplex PCR, the repertoire was profiled, and TCRdb retains in-frame clones only, with some absent. This table has some 99,000 clones, around 89% appearing once. The sample was blood. These receptors were obtained from a person between 18 and 75 years old in good health.

The V call is TRBV29-1, the J call TRBJ2-1; tentative D call: TRBD1 (6 bases). This CDR3 is 15 amino acids long. The V gene's germline CDR1 is SQVTM and CDR2 ANQGSEA. Trimming stripped 4 bases from V and 6 bases from J, with 19 bases between. The CDR3 DNA sequence: TGCAGCGTTGCGCTGGACAGCCAAAGGGGCAATGAGCAGTTCTTC. Translating gives CSVALDSQRGNEQFF.

The chain employs TRBV30 and TRBJ2-2; 8 positions match TRBD1. V dropped 0 bases and J dropped 6; count of bases not matched to a gene: 0. Germline loops: CDR1 GTSNPN, CDR2 SVGIG (reference sequence). The CDR3 length is 13 residues. The CDR3 region has the DNA TGTGCCTGGAGTGTACAGGGGGCCGGGGAGCTGTTTTTT. Translated: CAWSVQGAGELFF.

The gene calls are TRBV7-3 and TRBJ2-7; D is possibly TRBD1 (6 bases). V lost 2 bases, J lost 6 bases, and 17 bases lay in between. The length of the CDR3 is 15 residues. Germline CDR1 is SGHTA and CDR2 is FQGTGA. The CDR3 sequence is CASSLGQGPSREQYF. The CDR3, as DNA: TGTGCCAGCAGCTTAGGCCAGGGGCCTAGTCGCGAGCAGTACTTC.

The CDR3 bases are TGTGCCAGCAGCGCTGGGGGCGTCGGCAATCAGCCCCAGCATTTT. Amino acids: CASSAGGVGNQPQHF. The chain is built from TRBV9 and TRBJ1-5; D is possibly TRBD1 (6 bases). This CDR3 is 15 amino acids long. Trimming stripped 3 bases from V and 2 bases from J, with 12 bases between. In germline, CDR1 is SGDLS, CDR2 YYNGEE.

This sequence joins TRBV7-9 and TRBJ1-1, with D possibly being TRBD1 (6 bases). Trimming stripped 1 base from V and 0 bases from J, with 9 bases between. The CDR3 consists of 15 residues. The germline V gene encodes CDR1 SEHNR and CDR2 FQNEAQ (reference sequence). The CDR3 sequence: CASSLVDSLNTEAFF. The CDR3 nucleotides read TGTGCCAGCAGCTTAGTGGACAGTCTGAACACTGAAGCTTTCTTT.

The CDR3 bases are TGCGCCAGCAGCCAAGAAGGAAGGGTTTTCAACGAGCAGTACTTC. The encoded protein is CASSQEGRVFNEQYF. The chain uses TRBV4-3 and TRBJ2-7; D unresolved. V was trimmed by 0 bases and J by 5 bases, leaving 14 bases between them. The germline gives CDR1 LGHNA, CDR2 YSLEER. The CDR3 runs 15 residues.

J is TRBJ2-2 and V is TRBV11-2, with TRBD2 matching over 7 bases. Losses at the gene ends were 4 bases for V and 3 bases for J; bases not matched to a gene: 8. Germline V gene lookup returns CDR1 SGHAT and CDR2 FQNNGV. CDR3 size: 16 residues. CDR3 nucleotides: TGTGCCAGCAGCTCCCTGACTAGCCGAGACACCGGGGAGCTGTTTTTT. Translation: CASSSLTSRDTGELFF.

This chain links TRBV25-1 with TRBJ2-1, with 9 bases fitting TRBD1. Looked up from germline, CDR1 is MGHDK and CDR2 is SYGVNS. The CDR3 has 15 residues. V was pared by 4 bases and J by 4 bases, with 5 bases of the junction left unmatched. CDR3 bases: TGTGCCAGCAGTGTACAGGGGGCAGGATACAATGAGCAGTTCTTC. Its translation is CASSVQGAGYNEQFF.

The gene calls are TRBV23-1 and TRBJ2-7; 8 positions match TRBD1. TRBV23-1 is assigned to the ORF class and has an uncertain function. The CDR3 totals 17 residues. V trimming: 2 bases; J trimming: 5 bases; junction bases outside the gene matches: 14. The CDR3 loop is CASSQNIGQGGAHEQYF. The DNA of the CDR3 is TGCGCCAGCAGTCAAAATATAGGACAGGGTGGGGCTCACGAGCAGTACTTC.

DNA for the CDR3: TGTGCCAGCTCACCACGGTTGGTGGGCCAAGAGACCCAGTACTTC. As protein: CASSPRLVGQETQYF. The V and J genes are TRBV18 and TRBJ2-5; D ambiguous. Trimming took 1 base from V and 1 from J, leaving 10 bases between them. The CDR3 contains 15 residues. The V gene's germline CDR1 is KGHSH and CDR2 LQKENI. Variable domain in full (rest from reference TRBV18 and TRBJ2-5): NAGVMQNPRHLVRRRGQEARLRCSPMKGHSHVYWYRQLPEEGLKFMVYLQKENIIDESGMPKERFSAEFPKEGPSILRIQQVVRGDSAAYFCASSPRLVGQETQYFGPGTRLLVL.

The chain couples TRBV11-3 to TRBJ2-5; D may be TRBD2 (6 bases). V was shortened by 2 bases and J by 3 bases, with 16 bases between the two germline ends. CDR1 is SGHNT and CDR2 is YENEEA in the germline V gene. CDR3 length: 16 amino acids. The CDR3 coding sequence is TGTGCCAGCAGCTTACAGTACAGACGCGGGGAAGAGACCCAGTACTTC. Translation gives CASSLQYRRGEETQYF.

The chain couples TRBV2 to TRBJ1-4; D is undetermined. Trimming stripped 4 bases from V and 2 bases from J, with 8 bases between. CDR1 and CDR2 from the germline V gene are SNHLY and FYNNEI. CDR3 size: 14 residues. The CDR3 sequence is CASSARTTNEKLFF. In DNA, the CDR3 is TGTGCCAGCAGTGCGAGAACTACTAATGAAAAACTGTTTTTT.

The chain couples TRBV11-2 to TRBJ2-7; D perhaps matches TRBD2 (6 bases). The germline gives CDR1 SGHAT, CDR2 FQNNGV. The CDR3 has 17 amino acids. Between the trimmed V and J ends, which lost 0 bases and 6 bases, there was a span of 21 bases. CDR3 loop: CASSLDTEGPWAGEQYF. As DNA, the CDR3 is TGTGCCAGCAGCTTAGATACGGAGGGCCCATGGGCAGGCGAGCAGTACTTC.

The chain employs TRBV6-5 and TRBJ2-7; D not certain. Germline V gene lookup returns CDR1 MNHEY and CDR2 SVGAGI. This CDR3 is built from 13 residues. Trimming took off 5 bases at V and 3 bases at J, with 11 bases between the two ends. As DNA, the CDR3 is TGTGCCAGCAGTGAAGTCGGATTCTACGAGCAGTACTTC. Translation gives CASSEVGFYEQYF.

The chain links TRBV19 to TRBJ2-4; 8 positions match TRBD1. The length of the CDR3 is 15 residues. J was trimmed by 6 bases and V by 4 bases; bases with no gene match: 8. In germline, CDR1 is LNHDA, CDR2 SQIVND (reference sequence). CDR3 bases: TGTGCCAGTAGTACAAGGACAGGGAGGTCAAACATTCAGTACTTC. Its protein is CASSTRTGRSNIQYF.

The chain combines TRBV4-2 with TRBJ1-2; D unclear. V lost 3 bases, J lost 7 bases, and 21 bases lay in between. In germline, CDR1 is LGHNA, CDR2 YNFKEQ. The length of the CDR3 is 16 residues. The DNA of the CDR3 is TGTGCCAGCAGCCAGGAAGGAACGCGAGGGCGCGGTGGCTACACCTTC. As protein: CASSQEGTRGRGGYTF.

V gene TRBV6-5 combines with J gene TRBJ1-4, with 7 bases identical to TRBD1. The CDR3 is 13 residues long. The junction had 14 bases not matched to a gene; V was cut back by 11 bases and J by 11 bases. CDR1 MNHEY and CDR2 SVGAGI come from the germline V gene. CDR3 bases: TGTGCCGCAGGGGGGTCAATCACCCAGAAACTGTTTTTT. Amino acids: CAAGGSITQKLFF.

A note on this clone: Other nucleotide sequences from this sample produce the same CDR3. The chain uses TRBV5-1 and TRBJ1-5, with TRBD1 as a possible D gene (6 bases). Trimming took 1 base from V and 6 from J, leaving 11 bases between them. CDR3 size: 14 residues. Per the germline V gene, CDR1 is SGHRS and CDR2 is YFSETQ. The CDR3 DNA reads as TGCGCCAGCAGCTTGAGGGGGGAGGGTCAGCCCCAGCATTTT. Residues: CASSLRGEGQPQHF.

V gene TRBV14 combines with J gene TRBJ2-7, with TRBD1 as a possible D gene (5 bases). V lost 5 bases and J 10 bases, leaving 12 bases between the germline ends. The CDR3 has 11 amino acids. CDR1 and CDR2 (germline): SGHDN, FVKESK. The CDR3 coding sequence is TGTGCCAGCAGCACGAACAGGAGACAGTACTTC. This translates into CASSTNRRQYF.

This chain connects TRBV9 to TRBJ2-1; no reliable D call. From germline, CDR1 is SGDLS and CDR2 YYNGEE. The CDR3 has 13 amino acids. Trimming took 0 bases from V and 2 from J, leaving 3 bases between them. The CDR3 nucleotides are TGTGCCAGCAGCGTAGCTACCTACAATGAGCAGTTCTTC. This codes for CASSVATYNEQFF.

V and J are TRBV25-1 and TRBJ1-2; the D is unclear. Per the germline V gene, CDR1 is MGHDK and CDR2 is SYGVNS. The CDR3 is 14 residues long. Trimming cost V 3 bases and J 3 bases, with 11 bases left between them. Here the CDR3 DNA reads TGTGCCAGCAGTGATTATCGGGCGGACTATGGCTACACCTTC. Its protein is CASSDYRADYGYTF.

This chain uses TRBV11-3 with TRBJ2-1; 7 bases align to TRBD2. The germline CDR1 and CDR2 sequences are SGHNT and YENEEA. The CDR3 is made up of 14 amino acids. V gave up 5 bases and J gave up 4 bases; unmatched junction bases: 5. The CDR3 nucleotides read TGTGCCAGCAGCCACTACGGGGGGTACAATGAGCAGTTCTTC. As protein: CASSHYGGYNEQFF.

This chain links TRBV2 with TRBJ2-2; D not certain. The CDR3 covers 13 residues. The V end lost 6 bases, the J end lost 5 bases, and 10 bases lay between the germline ends. Germline CDR1 SNHLY, CDR2 FYNNEI. CDR3 in DNA: TGTGCCAGCAGCCCCCGGCAAACCGGGGAGCTGTTTTTT. This translates into CASSPRQTGELFF.

The chain recombines TRBV9 with TRBJ1-2; TRBD1 aligns across 7 bases. The V gene's germline CDR1 is SGDLS and CDR2 YYNGEE. CDR3 length: 17 amino acids. J lost 5 bases, V lost 0 bases, and 13 bases had no gene match. The CDR3 region has the DNA TGTGCCAGCAGCGTAGACTCTGCAGGGGGAGCTTGGTATGGCTACACCTTC. Translated, it gives CASSVDSAGGAWYGYTF.

This CDR3 reads CASSQGPLNEEQFF. CDR3 in DNA: TGTGCCAGCAGCCAAGGCCCTCTCAATGAGGAGCAGTTCTTC. The V call is TRBV7-7, the J call TRBJ2-1, with D unresolved. CDR1 is SSHAT, CDR2 FNYEAQ, per germline (reference sequence). This CDR3 is 14 amino acids long. Trimming removed 5 bases at V and 10 bases at J, with 18 bases between.